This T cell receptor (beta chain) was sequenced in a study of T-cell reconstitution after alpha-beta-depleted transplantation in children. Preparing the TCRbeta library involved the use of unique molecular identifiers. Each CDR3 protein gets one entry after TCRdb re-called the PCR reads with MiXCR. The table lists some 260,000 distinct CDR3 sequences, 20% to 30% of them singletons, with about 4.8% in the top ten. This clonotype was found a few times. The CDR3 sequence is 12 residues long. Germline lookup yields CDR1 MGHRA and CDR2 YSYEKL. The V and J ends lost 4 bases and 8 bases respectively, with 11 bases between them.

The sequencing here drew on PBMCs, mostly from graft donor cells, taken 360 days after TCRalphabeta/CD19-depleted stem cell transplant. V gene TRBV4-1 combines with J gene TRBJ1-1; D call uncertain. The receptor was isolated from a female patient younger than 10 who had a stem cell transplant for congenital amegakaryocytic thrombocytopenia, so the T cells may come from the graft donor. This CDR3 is CASSRRNGEAFF. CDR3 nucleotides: TGCGCCAGCAGCCGTCGGAACGGAGAAGCTTTCTTT.